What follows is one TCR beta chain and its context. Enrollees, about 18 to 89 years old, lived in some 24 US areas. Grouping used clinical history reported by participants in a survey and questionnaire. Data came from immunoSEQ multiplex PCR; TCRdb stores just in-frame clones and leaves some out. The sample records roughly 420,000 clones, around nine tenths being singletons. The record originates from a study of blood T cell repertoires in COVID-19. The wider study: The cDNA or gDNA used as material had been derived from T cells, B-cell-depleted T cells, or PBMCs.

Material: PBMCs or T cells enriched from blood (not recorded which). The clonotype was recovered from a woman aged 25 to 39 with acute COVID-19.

CDR3 DNA: TGTGCCAGCAGTCTGGAAGGGGCAACTAATGAAAAACTGTTTTTT. Translation gives CASSLEGATNEKLFF. The chain combines TRBV27 with TRBJ1-4, with D tentatively TRBD1 (5 bases). The CDR3 extends over 15 amino acids. Trimming took 5 bases from V and 0 from J, leaving 10 bases between them. From germline, CDR1 is MNHEY and CDR2 SMNVEV (reference sequence).